The 27 T cell receptor beta chains in this list originate from one sample, sequenced in a study of CD8 T cells in Susac syndrome. Random hexamers served to reverse transcribe roughly 0.45 to 1 ug RNA. MiXCR was run by TCRdb on the immunoSEQ multiplex PCR reads, yielding one entry per CDR3 protein. The sample has 170,000 or so distinct CDR3 sequences, about 96% seen once. What was sequenced was CD4+ T cells from PBMCs. These TCRs come from a human donor with Susac syndrome.

J is TRBJ2-5 and V is TRBV24-1, with TRBD1 matching over 7 bases. Germline loops: CDR1 KGHDR, CDR2 SFDVKD. With V trimmed by 1 base and J by 3 bases, 4 bases remained unmatched. The CDR3 contains 15 residues. The CDR3 bases are TGTGCCACCAGTGATTTCCTCGACAGGGAAGAGACCCAGTACTTC. Protein sequence: CATSDFLDREETQYF.

This rearrangement joins TRBV29-1 to TRBJ2-1, with 10 nucleotides matching TRBD2. V lost 7 bases, J lost 5 bases, and 11 bases stayed unmatched. CDR1 and CDR2 from the germline V gene are SQVTM and ANQGSEA. The CDR3 has 15 residues. Written as DNA, the CDR3 is TGCAGCGCTACGACACTAGCGGGAAGCAACAATGAGCAGTTCTTC. Translated, it gives CSATTLAGSNNEQFF.

The chain is built from TRBV20-1 and TRBJ2-5; D not resolved. The V gene's germline CDR1 is DFQATT and CDR2 SNEGSKA (reference sequence). Trimming left V 7 bases short and J 5 bases short, with 8 bases between. CDR3 length: 10 amino acids. The CDR3 region has the DNA TGCAGTGTTGGACCTGAGACCCAGTACTTC. As protein: CSVGPETQYF.

This clonotype was picked up one time. The J gene is TRBJ2-6, the V gene TRBV30; 7 bases match TRBD2. The CDR3 has 16 residues. Germline assignment: CDR1 GTSNPN and CDR2 SVGIG (reference sequence). The J segment lost 0 bases and the V segment lost 1 base, leaving 3 bases of the junction unmatched. The CDR3 loop is CAWSGGGPSGANVLTF. The CDR3 nucleotides read TGTGCCTGGAGTGGGGGGGGACCCTCTGGGGCCAACGTCCTGACTTTC. The whole variable domain, filled in from reference TRBV30 and TRBJ2-6, reads SQTIHQWPATLVQPVGSPLSLECTVEGTSNPNLYWYRQAAGRGLQLLFYSVGIGQISSEVPQNLSASRPQDRQFILSSKKLLLSDSGFYLCAWSGGGPSGANVLTFGAGSRLTVL.

The genes are TRBV11-2 and TRBJ2-1, with D possibly being TRBD2 (6 bases). CDR1 and CDR2 from the germline V gene are SGHAT and FQNNGV. Trimming removed 4 bases at V and 12 bases at J, with 16 bases between. The CDR3 runs to 13 residues. The CDR3 loop reads CASSSGLVVRQFF. The CDR3 nucleotides are TGTGCCAGCAGCTCGGGACTGGTTGTGAGGCAGTTCTTC.

The chain has TRBV29-1 and TRBJ2-1, with D hard to call. The CDR3 extends over 13 amino acids. V was pared by 4 bases and J by 8 bases, with 15 bases between. The V gene's germline CDR1 is SQVTM and CDR2 ANQGSEA. The CDR3 sequence is CSVGYVRVDEQFF. DNA for the CDR3: TGCAGCGTTGGGTACGTCCGGGTCGATGAGCAGTTCTTC.

This chain connects TRBV7-6 to TRBJ2-5, with a possible D match to TRBD2 (5 bases). Trimming took 5 bases from V and 3 from J, leaving 10 bases between them. The germline CDR1 and CDR2 sequences are SGHVS and FNYEAQ. The CDR3 spans 13 residues. The CDR3 is CASSLSSKETQYF. The DNA for the CDR3 is TGTGCCAGCAGCCTATCTAGCAAAGAGACCCAGTACTTC.

The chain joins TRBV7-2 to TRBJ2-2, with D unresolved. This CDR3 comprises 14 residues. Trimming took 3 bases from V and 4 from J, leaving 9 bases between them. The germline CDR1 and CDR2 sequences are SGHTA and FQGNSA. The CDR3 DNA reads as TGTGCCAGCAGCTTGATACATCGCACCGGGGAGCTGTTTTTT. Amino acid sequence: CASSLIHRTGELFF.

This chain joins TRBV20-1 and TRBJ1-5, with TRBD1 matching 7 bases. V dropped 3 bases and J dropped 9; count of bases not matched to a gene: 17. In germline, CDR1 is DFQATT, CDR2 SNEGSKA (reference sequence). CDR3 length: 16 amino acids. The CDR3 sequence: CSAREARRDSIRPQHF. CDR3 bases: TGCAGTGCTAGGGAAGCCCGCCGGGACAGCATACGGCCCCAGCATTTT.

J is TRBJ2-3 and V is TRBV28, with D hard to call. CDR1 is MDHEN, CDR2 SYDVKM, per germline. Trimming cost V 6 bases and J 2 bases, with 12 bases left between them. CDR3 length: 14 residues. CDR3 amino acids: CASSRSHFTDTQYF. DNA of the CDR3: TGTGCCAGCAGCCGGTCACATTTCACAGATACGCAGTATTTT. Based on the CDR3 plus reference TRBV28 and TRBJ2-3, the full variable domain is DVKVTQSSRYLVKRTGEKVFLECVQDMDHENMFWYRQDPGLGLRLIYFSYDVKMKEKGDIPEGYSVSREKKERFSLILESASTNQTSMYLCASSRSHFTDTQYFGPGTRLTVL.

The chain joins TRBV18 to TRBJ1-2; possibly TRBD1 for D (5 bases). CDR1 and CDR2 (germline): KGHSH, LQKENI. The CDR3 has 15 amino acids. The ends were cut back, 5 bases at V and 2 bases at J, with 15 bases in the middle. CDR3 sequence reads: CASSKGTGPNYGYTF. The CDR3 DNA sequence: TGTGCCAGCTCAAAGGGAACAGGCCCAAACTATGGCTACACCTTC.

The genes are TRBV27 and TRBJ2-1; 7 bases fit TRBD2. The V gene's germline CDR1 is MNHEY and CDR2 SMNVEV (reference sequence). The CDR3 is made up of 15 amino acids. With V trimmed by 6 bases and J by 2 bases, 7 bases remained unmatched. CDR3 sequence (DNA): TGTGCCAGCAGCGCCCTGGGGGGGACCTACAATGAGCAGTTCTTC. Translating it yields CASSALGGTYNEQFF.

This rearrangement joins TRBV29-1 to TRBJ2-6, with TRBD1 identical over 7 bases. Germline CDR1 reads SQVTM; CDR2 reads ANQGSEA. CDR3 length: 17 amino acids. J gave up 0 bases and V 3 bases, and 8 bases lay outside the gene matches. As DNA, the CDR3 is TGCAGCGTTGAGGCCGGACAGGTCTTCTCTGGGGCCAACGTCCTGACTTTC. Translation gives CSVEAGQVFSGANVLTF.

V and J are TRBV29-1 and TRBJ1-2; 12 bases align to TRBD1. Trimming removed 7 bases from V and 5 bases from J; junction bases left unmatched: 8. Germline CDR1 reads SQVTM; CDR2 reads ANQGSEA. This CDR3 spans 14 amino acids. The CDR3 DNA reads as TGCAGCGCGTCCCGGGACAGGGGGCGTTATGGCTACACCTTC. Protein sequence: CSASRDRGRYGYTF.

This chain uses TRBV5-1 with TRBJ2-7; D gene unclear. The ends were cut back, 0 bases at V and 5 bases at J, with 6 bases in the middle. The CDR3 sequence is 12 residues long. Per the germline V gene, CDR1 is SGHRS and CDR2 is YFSETQ. The CDR3 nucleotides are TGCGCCAGCAGCTTGGACGGACACGAGCAGTACTTC. This encodes CASSLDGHEQYF.

V and J are TRBV11-2 and TRBJ1-6; no firm D call. Germline loops: CDR1 SGHAT, CDR2 FQNNGV. The CDR3 extends over 16 amino acids. V lost 4 bases and J 4 bases, leaving 14 bases between the germline ends. CDR3 loop: CASSSTLAEYNSPLHF. For the CDR3, the DNA is TGTGCCAGCAGCTCGACCCTGGCGGAATATAATTCACCCCTCCACTTT. The full variable domain, completed using reference TRBV11-2 and TRBJ1-6, is EAGVAQSPRYKIIEKRQSVAFWCNPISGHATLYWYQQILGQGPKLLIQFQNNGVVDDSQLPKDRFSAERLKGVDSTLKIQPAKLEDSAVYLCASSSTLAEYNSPLHFGNGTRLTVT.

The V gene is TRBV7-3, the J gene TRBJ2-2, with TRBD2 identical over 8 bases. V was clipped by 6 bases and J by 6 bases; unmatched bases: 15. The length of the CDR3 is 17 residues. Germline CDR1 is SGHTA and CDR2 is FQGTGA. CDR3 in DNA: TGTGCCAGCAGTGGAGCGGGAGCGGGAAGTGGAGCCGGGGAGCTGTTTTTT. Translated: CASSGAGAGSGAGELFF.

The sample holds one count of this clonotype. The chain couples TRBV6-5 to TRBJ2-7; 10 nucleotides match TRBD2. V trimming: 7 bases; J trimming: 6 bases; junction bases outside the gene matches: 6. The CDR3 is 13 residues long. CDR1 and CDR2 (germline): MNHEY, SVGAGI. The CDR3 spells CASNKREGGEQYF. DNA of the CDR3: TGTGCCAGCAACAAGCGGGAGGGAGGCGAGCAGTACTTC.

The rearrangement links TRBV30 to TRBJ1-2; D is uncertain. Germline values: CDR1 GTSNPN, CDR2 SVGIG (reference sequence). This CDR3 is built from 12 residues. Trimming took 1 base from V and 5 from J, leaving 8 bases between them. The CDR3 region has the DNA TGTGCCTGGAGTGGAGGCATGTATGGCTACACCTTC. Its translation is CAWSGGMYGYTF.

This chain connects TRBV20-1 to TRBJ2-1, with D possibly matching TRBD2 (7 bases). V shed 6 bases and J shed 6 bases, with 21 bases lying between them. Germline loops: CDR1 DFQATT, CDR2 SNEGSKA (reference sequence). This CDR3 has 15 residues. DNA for the CDR3: TGCAGTGCCCGCCGGGGGGCTAGCCCAGGCAATGAGCAGTTCTTC. It is translated as CSARRGASPGNEQFF.

The chain employs TRBV12-3 or TRBV12-4 and TRBJ1-5; D is unclear. V shed 3 bases and J shed 6 bases, with 15 bases lying between them. The CDR3 contains 15 residues. CDR3 sequence (DNA): TGTGCCAGCAGTTTTCGCCCGGACCGAGGTCAGCCCCAGCATTTT. Translation gives CASSFRPDRGQPQHF.

The chain has TRBV2 and TRBJ1-2; D may be TRBD1 (5 bases). CDR3 length equals 12 residues. Looked up from germline, CDR1 is SNHLY and CDR2 is FYNNEI. The V end lost 1 base, the J end lost 8 bases, and 8 bases lay between the germline ends. The DNA of the CDR3 is TGTGCCAGCAGTGAAGGGGGGGAAGGCTACACCTTC. Its translation is CASSEGGEGYTF.

The V call is TRBV2, the J call TRBJ1-1; no definite D call. The CDR3 is made up of 12 amino acids. Germline-derived CDR1 and CDR2 are SNHLY and FYNNEI. V was shortened by 3 bases and J by 3 bases, with 5 bases between the two germline ends. The CDR3 bases are TGTGCCAGCAGTGAGGACGACACTGAAGCTTTCTTT. Encoded protein: CASSEDDTEAFF. The full variable domain, completed using reference TRBV2 and TRBJ1-1, is EPEVTQTPSHQVTQMGQEVILRCVPISNHLYFYWYRQILGQKVEFLVSFYNNEISEKSEIFDDQFSVERPDGSNFTLKIRSTKLEDSAMYFCASSEDDTEAFFGQGTRLTVV.

V and J are TRBV3-1 and TRBJ1-4; no clear D. This CDR3 spans 14 amino acids. The germline gives CDR1 LGHDT, CDR2 YNNKEL (reference sequence). Trimming left V 4 bases short and J 7 bases short, with 13 bases between. For the CDR3, the DNA is TGTGCCAGCAGCCTCGAGCTTCCCGGTGAAAAACTGTTTTTT. This sequence encodes CASSLELPGEKLFF.

The chain recombines TRBV7-3 with TRBJ2-1; 10 bases are shared with TRBD2. The CDR3 is 15 residues long. The V gene end was trimmed by 6 bases and the J gene end by 1 base; junction bases not matched to a gene: 3. Looked up from germline, CDR1 is SGHTA and CDR2 is FQGTGA. In nucleotides, the CDR3 is TGTGCCAGCAGTCCTAGCGGGAGATCCTACAATGAGCAGTTCTTC. Translated, it gives CASSPSGRSYNEQFF.

This chain uses TRBV5-1 with TRBJ1-1; D is possibly TRBD1 (5 bases). The CDR3 contains 13 residues. Germline CDR1 and CDR2: SGHRS and YFSETQ. V gave up 9 bases and J gave up 1 base, with 13 bases separating them. The CDR3 spells CATSATENTEAFF. The CDR3 DNA reads TGCGCCACCTCTGCGACAGAGAACACTGAAGCTTTCTTT.

This sequence joins TRBV4-2 and TRBJ2-2; 11 bases match TRBD2. Germline lookup yields CDR1 LGHNA and CDR2 YNFKEQ. CDR3 length: 15 amino acids. V shed 1 base and J 7 bases; nucleotides not matched to a gene: 2. DNA for the CDR3: TGTGCCAGCAGCCAAGCGGGACTAGCGGACGGGGAGCTGTTTTTT. This translates into CASSQAGLADGELFF.